This T cell receptor beta chain was documented in a study of shared clonotypes between healthy human individuals. At the level of the study: The study enrolled a couple of women and three men aged 18 to 49. Researchers assigned three CD4 naive, three CD4 memory, two CD8 naive and one CD8 memory plate to each donor.

CDR3 length: 14 residues. CDR1 and CDR2 (germline): MNHNY, SVGAGI (reference sequence). The V gene lost 7 bases and the J gene lost 5 bases, with 14 bases spanning the gap. It was into CD45RA+ naive and CD45RA-negative memory subsets that the CD4+ cells were split. Study-wide results and caveats: Shared across several donors were roughly 4.7% of the naive CD4 clonotypes.

Measured with immunoSEQ multiplex PCR; TCRdb has only the in-frame clones, and not every one. The sample contains around 980,000 clones, approximately 80% of which appear only once. A note on this clone: What it binds is unknown.

What was sequenced was memory CD4+ T cells from PBMCs. Subset described: CD45RA-negative fraction. V is TRBV6-6 and J is TRBJ1-4; a weak D match, TRBD1 (5 bases). This TCR was sampled from a man aged 18-30 years in good health. Some clones in this sample may be carry-over from other donors' samples. The CDR3 reads CASNEDIRNEKLFF. CDR3 bases: TGTGCCAGCAACGAGGACATCCGGAATGAAAAACTGTTTTTT.